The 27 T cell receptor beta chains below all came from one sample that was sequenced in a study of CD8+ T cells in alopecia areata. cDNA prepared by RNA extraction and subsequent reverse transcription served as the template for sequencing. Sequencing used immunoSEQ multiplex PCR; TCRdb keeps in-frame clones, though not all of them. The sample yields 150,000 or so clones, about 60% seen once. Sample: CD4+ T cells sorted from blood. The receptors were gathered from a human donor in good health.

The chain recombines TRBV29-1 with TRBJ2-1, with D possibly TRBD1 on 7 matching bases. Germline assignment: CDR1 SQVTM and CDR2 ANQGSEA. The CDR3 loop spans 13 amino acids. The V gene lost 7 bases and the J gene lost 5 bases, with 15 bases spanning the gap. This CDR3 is CSEGGTANNEQFF. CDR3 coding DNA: TGCAGCGAAGGGGGGACAGCAAACAATGAGCAGTTCTTC.

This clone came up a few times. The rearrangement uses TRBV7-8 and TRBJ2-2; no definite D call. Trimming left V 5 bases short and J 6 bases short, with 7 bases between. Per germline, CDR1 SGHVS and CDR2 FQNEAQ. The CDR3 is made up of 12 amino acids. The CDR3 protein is CASSKGPGELFF. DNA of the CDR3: TGTGCCAGCAGCAAAGGGCCCGGGGAGCTGTTTTTT.

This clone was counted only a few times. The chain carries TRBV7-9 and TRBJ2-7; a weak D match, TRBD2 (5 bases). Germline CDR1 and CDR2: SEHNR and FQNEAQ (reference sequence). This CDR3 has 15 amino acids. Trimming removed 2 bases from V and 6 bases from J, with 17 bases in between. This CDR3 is CASSLSGGSPSEQYF. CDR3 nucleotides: TGTGCCAGCAGCTTATCGGGCGGGTCTCCTTCCGAGCAGTACTTC.

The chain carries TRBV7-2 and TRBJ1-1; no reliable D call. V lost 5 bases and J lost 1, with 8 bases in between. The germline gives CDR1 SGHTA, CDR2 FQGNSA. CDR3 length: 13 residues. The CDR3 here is CASSADPNTEAFF. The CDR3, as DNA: TGTGCCAGCAGCGCCGATCCGAACACTGAAGCTTTCTTT.

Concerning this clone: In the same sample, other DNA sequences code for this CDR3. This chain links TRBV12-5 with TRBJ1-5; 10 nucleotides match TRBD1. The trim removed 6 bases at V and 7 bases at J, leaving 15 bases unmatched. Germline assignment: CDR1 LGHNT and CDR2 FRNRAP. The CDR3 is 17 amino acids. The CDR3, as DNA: TGTGCTAGTGGGCCCCGCTCACCGGGACAGGGGATACAGCCCCAGCATTTT. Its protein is CASGPRSPGQGIQPQHF.

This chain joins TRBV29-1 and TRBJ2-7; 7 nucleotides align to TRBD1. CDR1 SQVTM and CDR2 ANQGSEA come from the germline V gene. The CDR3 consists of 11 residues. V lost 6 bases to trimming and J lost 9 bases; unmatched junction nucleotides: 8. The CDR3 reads CSVQTGEVQYF. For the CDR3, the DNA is TGCAGCGTCCAAACAGGGGAAGTGCAGTACTTC.

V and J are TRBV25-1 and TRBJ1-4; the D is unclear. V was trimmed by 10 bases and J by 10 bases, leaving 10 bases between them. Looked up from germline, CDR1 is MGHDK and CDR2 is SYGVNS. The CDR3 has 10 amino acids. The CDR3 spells CATGGGKLFF. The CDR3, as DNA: TGTGCCACGGGTGGTGGAAAACTGTTTTTT.

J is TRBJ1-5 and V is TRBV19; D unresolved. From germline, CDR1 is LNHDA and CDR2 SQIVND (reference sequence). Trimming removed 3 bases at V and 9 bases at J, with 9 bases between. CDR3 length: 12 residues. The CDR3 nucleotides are TGTGCCAGTAGTATCGACTCCAGGCCCCAGCATTTT. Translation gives CASSIDSRPQHF.

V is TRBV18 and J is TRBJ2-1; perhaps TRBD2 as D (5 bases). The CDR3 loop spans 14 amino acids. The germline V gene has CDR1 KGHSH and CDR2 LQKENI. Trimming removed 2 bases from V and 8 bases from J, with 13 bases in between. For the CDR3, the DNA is TGTGCCAGCTCACCATCCCCGCTAGCCGATGAGCAGTTCTTC. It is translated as CASSPSPLADEQFF.

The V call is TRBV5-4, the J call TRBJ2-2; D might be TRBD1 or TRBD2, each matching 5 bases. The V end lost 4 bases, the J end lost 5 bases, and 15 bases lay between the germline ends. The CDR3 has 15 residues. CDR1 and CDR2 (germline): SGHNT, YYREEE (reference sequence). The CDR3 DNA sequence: TGTGCCAGCAGCCAGGCGACGGGACGGACCGGGGAGCTGTTTTTT. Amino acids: CASSQATGRTGELFF.

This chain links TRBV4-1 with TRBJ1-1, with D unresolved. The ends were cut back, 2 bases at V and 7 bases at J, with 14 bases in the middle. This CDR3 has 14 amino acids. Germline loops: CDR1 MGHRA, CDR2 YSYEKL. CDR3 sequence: CASSQNIAGDEAFF. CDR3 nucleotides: TGCGCCAGCAGCCAAAACATCGCAGGTGATGAAGCTTTCTTT.

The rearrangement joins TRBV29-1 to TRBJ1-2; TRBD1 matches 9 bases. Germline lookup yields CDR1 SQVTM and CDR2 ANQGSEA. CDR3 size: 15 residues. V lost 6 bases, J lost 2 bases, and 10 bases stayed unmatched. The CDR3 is CSVSTEGTGNYGYTF. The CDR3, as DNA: TGCAGCGTCTCCACAGAAGGGACAGGGAACTATGGCTACACCTTC.

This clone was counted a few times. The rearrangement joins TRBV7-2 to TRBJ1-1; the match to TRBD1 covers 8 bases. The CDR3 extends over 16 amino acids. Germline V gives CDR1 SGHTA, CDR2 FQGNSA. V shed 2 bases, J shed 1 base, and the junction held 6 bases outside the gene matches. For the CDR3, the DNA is TGTGCCAGCAGCTTAACCCCGGACAGGGCGAACACTGAAGCTTTCTTT. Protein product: CASSLTPDRANTEAFF.

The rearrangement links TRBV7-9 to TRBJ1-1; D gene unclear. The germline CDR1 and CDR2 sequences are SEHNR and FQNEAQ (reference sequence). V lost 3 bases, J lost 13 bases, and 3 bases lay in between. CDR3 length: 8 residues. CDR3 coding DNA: TGTGCCAGCAGCTTGGGTTTCTTT. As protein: CASSLGFF. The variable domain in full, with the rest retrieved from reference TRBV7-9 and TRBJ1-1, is DTGVSQNPRHKITKRGQNVTFRCDPISEHNRLYWYRQTLGQGPEFLTYFQNEAQLEKSRLLSDRFSAERPKGSFSTLEIQRTEQGDSAMYLCASSLGFFGQGTRLTVV.

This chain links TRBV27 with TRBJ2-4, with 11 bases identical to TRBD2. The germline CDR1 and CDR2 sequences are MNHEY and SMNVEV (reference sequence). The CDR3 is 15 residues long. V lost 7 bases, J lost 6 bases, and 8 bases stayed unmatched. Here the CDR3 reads CASTLTSGAGNIQYF. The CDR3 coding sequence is TGTGCCAGCACCCTGACTAGCGGGGCGGGAAACATTCAGTACTTC.

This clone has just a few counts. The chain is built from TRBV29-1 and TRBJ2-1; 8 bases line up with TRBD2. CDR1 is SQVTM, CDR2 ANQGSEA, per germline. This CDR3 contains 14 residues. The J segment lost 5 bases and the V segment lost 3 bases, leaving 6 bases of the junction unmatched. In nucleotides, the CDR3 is TGCAGCGTTGAGCCGGGACTAGGGGACAATGAGCAGTTCTTC. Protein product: CSVEPGLGDNEQFF.

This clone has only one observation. CDR3: CASTKRVWRTTYNEQFF. CDR3 DNA: TGTGCCAGCACCAAACGGGTATGGCGGACTACCTACAATGAGCAGTTCTTC. The chain uses TRBV28 and TRBJ2-1, with D possibly being TRBD2 (6 bases). Trimming left V 7 bases short and J 2 bases short, with 21 bases between. CDR1 MDHEN and CDR2 SYDVKM come from the germline V gene. There are 17 residues in the CDR3. The whole variable domain, remainder taken from reference TRBV28 and TRBJ2-1, is DVKVTQSSRYLVKRTGEKVFLECVQDMDHENMFWYRQDPGLGLRLIYFSYDVKMKEKGDIPEGYSVSREKKERFSLILESASTNQTSMYLCASTKRVWRTTYNEQFFGPGTRLTVL.

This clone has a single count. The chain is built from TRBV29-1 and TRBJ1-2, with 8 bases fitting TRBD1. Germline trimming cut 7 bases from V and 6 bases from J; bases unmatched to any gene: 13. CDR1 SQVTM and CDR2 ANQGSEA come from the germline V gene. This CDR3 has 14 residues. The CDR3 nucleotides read TGCAGCGCCAGGACAGGGACGAGGGGGGATGGCTACACCTTC. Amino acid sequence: CSARTGTRGDGYTF.

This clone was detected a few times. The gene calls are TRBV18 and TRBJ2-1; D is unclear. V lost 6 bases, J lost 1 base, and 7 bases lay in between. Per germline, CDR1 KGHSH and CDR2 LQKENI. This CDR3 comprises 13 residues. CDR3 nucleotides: TGTGCCAGCTCTTCATCTTCCTACAATGAGCAGTTCTTC. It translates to CASSSSSYNEQFF.

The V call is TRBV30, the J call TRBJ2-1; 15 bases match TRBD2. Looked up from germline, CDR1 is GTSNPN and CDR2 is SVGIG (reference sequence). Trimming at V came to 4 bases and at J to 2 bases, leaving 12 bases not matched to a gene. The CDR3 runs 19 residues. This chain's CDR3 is CAWTTKGLAGGSPYNEQFF. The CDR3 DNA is TGTGCCTGGACCACAAAGGGACTAGCGGGAGGTTCACCCTACAATGAGCAGTTCTTC.

CDR3 nucleotides: TGTGCCAGCAGAGGGAGGGGGAGGTACGAGCAGTACTTC. As protein: CASRGRGRYEQYF. The chain employs TRBV2 and TRBJ2-7, with D possibly TRBD2 on 7 matching bases. The germline CDR1 and CDR2 sequences are SNHLY and FYNNEI. The CDR3 length is 13 residues. V dropped 6 bases and J dropped 4 bases, with 13 bases sitting between them.

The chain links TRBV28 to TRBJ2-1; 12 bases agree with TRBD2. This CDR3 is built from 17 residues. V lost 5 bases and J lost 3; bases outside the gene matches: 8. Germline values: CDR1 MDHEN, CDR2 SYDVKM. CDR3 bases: TGTGCCAGCAGTCTACGGACTAGCGGGATTGGCTACAATGAGCAGTTCTTC. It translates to CASSLRTSGIGYNEQFF.

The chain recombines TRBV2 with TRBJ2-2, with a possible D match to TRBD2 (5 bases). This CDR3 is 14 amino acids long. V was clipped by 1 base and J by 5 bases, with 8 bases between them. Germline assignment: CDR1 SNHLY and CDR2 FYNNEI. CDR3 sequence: CASSEVRDTGELFF. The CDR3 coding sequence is TGTGCCAGCAGTGAAGTGAGGGATACCGGGGAGCTGTTTTTT.

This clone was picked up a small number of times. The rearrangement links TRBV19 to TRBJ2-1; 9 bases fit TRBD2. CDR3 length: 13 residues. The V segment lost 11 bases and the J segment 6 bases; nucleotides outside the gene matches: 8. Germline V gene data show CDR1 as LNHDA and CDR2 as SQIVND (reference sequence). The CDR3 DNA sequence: TGTGCCGGGCGGGAGGGGTCCGCCAATGAGCAGTTCTTC. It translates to CAGREGSANEQFF.

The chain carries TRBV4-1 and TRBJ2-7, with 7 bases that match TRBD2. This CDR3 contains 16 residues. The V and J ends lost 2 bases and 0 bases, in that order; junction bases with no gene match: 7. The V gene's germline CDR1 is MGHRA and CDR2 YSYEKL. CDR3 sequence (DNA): TGCGCCAGCAGCCAACCTACTCGGACTAGCTCCTACGAGCAGTACTTC. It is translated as CASSQPTRTSSYEQYF.

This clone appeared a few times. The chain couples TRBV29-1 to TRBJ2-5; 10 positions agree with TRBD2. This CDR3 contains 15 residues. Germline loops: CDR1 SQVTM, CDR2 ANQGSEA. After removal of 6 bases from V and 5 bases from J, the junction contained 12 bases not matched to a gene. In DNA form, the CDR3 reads TGCAGCGTCCCTGGGCTAGCGGGAGTGCGGGAGACCCAGTACTTC. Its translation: CSVPGLAGVRETQYF.

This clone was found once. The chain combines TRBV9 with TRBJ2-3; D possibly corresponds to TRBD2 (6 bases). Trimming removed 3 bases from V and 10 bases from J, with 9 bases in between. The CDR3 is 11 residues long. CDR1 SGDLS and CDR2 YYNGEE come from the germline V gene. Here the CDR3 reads CASSDGGAQYF. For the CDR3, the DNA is TGTGCCAGCAGCGATGGCGGGGCGCAGTATTTT.